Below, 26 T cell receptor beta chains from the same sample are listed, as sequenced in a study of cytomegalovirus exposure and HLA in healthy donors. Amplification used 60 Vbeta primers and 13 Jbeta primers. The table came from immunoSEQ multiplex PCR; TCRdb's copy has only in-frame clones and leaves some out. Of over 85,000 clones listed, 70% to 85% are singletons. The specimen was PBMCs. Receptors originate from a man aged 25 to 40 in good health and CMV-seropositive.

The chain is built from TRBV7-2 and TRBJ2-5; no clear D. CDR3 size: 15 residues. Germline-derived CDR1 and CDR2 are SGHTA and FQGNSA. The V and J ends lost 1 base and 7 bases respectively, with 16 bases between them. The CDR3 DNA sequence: TGTGCCAGCAGCTTAGAATTTGCGTTGGGCGTGACCCAGTACTTC. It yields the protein CASSLEFALGVTQYF. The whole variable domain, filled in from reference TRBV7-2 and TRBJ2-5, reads GAGVSQSPSNKVTEKGKDVELRCDPISGHTALYWYRQSLGQGLEFLIYFQGNSAPDKSGLPSDRFSAERTGGSVSTLTIQRTQQEDSAVYLCASSLEFALGVTQYFGPGTRLLVL.

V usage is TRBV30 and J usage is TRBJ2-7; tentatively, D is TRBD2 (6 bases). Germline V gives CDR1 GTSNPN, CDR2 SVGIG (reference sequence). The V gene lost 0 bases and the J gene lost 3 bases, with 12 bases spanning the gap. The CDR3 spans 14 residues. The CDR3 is CAWSVGRGNYEQYF. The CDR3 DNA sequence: TGTGCCTGGAGTGTCGGTCGGGGGAACTACGAGCAGTACTTC.

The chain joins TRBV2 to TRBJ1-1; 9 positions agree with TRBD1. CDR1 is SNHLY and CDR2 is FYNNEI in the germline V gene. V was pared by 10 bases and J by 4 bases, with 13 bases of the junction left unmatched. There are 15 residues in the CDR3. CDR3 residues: CAKIPPLGQGTEAFF. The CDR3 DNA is TGTGCCAAAATCCCCCCTCTGGGACAGGGCACTGAAGCTTTCTTT. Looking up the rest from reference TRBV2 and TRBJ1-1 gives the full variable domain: EPEVTQTPSHQVTQMGQEVILRCVPISNHLYFYWYRQILGQKVEFLVSFYNNEISEKSEIFDDQFSVERPDGSNFTLKIRSTKLEDSAMYFCAKIPPLGQGTEAFFGQGTRLTVV.

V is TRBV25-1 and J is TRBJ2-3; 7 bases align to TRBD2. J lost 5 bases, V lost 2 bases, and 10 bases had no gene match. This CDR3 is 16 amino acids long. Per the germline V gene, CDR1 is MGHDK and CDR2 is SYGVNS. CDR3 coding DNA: TGTGCCAGCAGTGAAGAGGGTGTGGGGGGGGGAGATACGCAGTATTTT. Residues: CASSEEGVGGGDTQYF. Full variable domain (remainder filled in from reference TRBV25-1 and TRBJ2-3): EADIYQTPRYLVIGTGKKITLECSQTMGHDKMYWYQQDPGMELHLIHYSYGVNSTEKGDLSSESTVSRIRTEHFPLTLESARPSHTSQYLCASSEEGVGGGDTQYFGPGTRLTVL.

CDR3 loop: CASSPGSGGKTQYF. The CDR3 region has the DNA TGTGCCAGCAGTCCGGGGAGCGGGGGTAAGACCCAGTACTTC. The rearrangement links TRBV2 to TRBJ2-5; 8 bases align to TRBD2. J lost 6 bases, V lost 5 bases, and 8 bases had no gene match. The CDR3 is 14 residues long. Germline values: CDR1 SNHLY, CDR2 FYNNEI.

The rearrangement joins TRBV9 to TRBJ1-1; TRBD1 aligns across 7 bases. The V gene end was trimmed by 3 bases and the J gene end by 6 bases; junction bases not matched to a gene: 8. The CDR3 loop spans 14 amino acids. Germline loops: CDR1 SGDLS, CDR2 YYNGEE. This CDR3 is CASSAFTGDPEAFF. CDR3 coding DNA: TGTGCCAGCAGCGCCTTTACAGGGGACCCTGAAGCTTTCTTT.

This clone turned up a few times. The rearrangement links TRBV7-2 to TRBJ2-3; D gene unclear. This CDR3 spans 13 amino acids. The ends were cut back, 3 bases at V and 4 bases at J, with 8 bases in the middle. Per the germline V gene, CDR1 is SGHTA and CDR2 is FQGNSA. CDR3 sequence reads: CASSFTSADTQYF. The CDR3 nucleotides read TGTGCCAGCAGCTTCACTTCCGCAGATACGCAGTATTTT.

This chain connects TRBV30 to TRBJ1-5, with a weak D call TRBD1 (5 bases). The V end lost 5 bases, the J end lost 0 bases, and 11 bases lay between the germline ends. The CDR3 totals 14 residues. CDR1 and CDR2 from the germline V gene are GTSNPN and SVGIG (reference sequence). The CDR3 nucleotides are TGTGCCTGGCTCGGAGGGGATAGCAATCAGCCCCAGCATTTT. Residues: CAWLGGDSNQPQHF.

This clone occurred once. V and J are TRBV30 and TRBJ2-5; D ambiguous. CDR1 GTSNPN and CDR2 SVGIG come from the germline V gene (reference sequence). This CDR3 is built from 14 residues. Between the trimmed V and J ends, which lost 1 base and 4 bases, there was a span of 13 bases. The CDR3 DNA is TGTGCCTGGAGTGAACCTACTCCGCGAGAGACCCAGTACTTC. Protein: CAWSEPTPRETQYF.

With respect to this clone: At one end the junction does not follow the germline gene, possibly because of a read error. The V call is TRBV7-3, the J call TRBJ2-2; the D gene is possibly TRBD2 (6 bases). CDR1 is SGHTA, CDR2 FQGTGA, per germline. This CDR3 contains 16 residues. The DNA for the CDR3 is TGTGCCAGCAGCCACAATCGGGGAGGCCCCACCCGGGAGCTGTTTTTT. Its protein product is CASSHNRGGPTRELFF. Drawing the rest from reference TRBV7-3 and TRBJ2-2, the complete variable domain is GAGVSQTPSNKVTEKGKYVELRCDPISGHTALYWYRQSLGQGPEFLIYFQGTGAADDSGLPNDRFFAVRPEGSVSTLKIQRTERGDSAVYLCASSHNRGGPTRELFFGEGSRLTVL.

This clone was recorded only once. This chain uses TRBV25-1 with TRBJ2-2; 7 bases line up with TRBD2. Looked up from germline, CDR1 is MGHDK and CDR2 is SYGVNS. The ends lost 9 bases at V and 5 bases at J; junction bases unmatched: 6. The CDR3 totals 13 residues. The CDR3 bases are TGTGCCAGTTCTCCTAGCGGTACCGGGGAGCTGTTTTTT. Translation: CASSPSGTGELFF.

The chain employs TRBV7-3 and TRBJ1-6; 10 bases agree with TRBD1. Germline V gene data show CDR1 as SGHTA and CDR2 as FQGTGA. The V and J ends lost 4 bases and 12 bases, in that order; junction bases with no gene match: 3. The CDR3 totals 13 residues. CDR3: CASSSGQGLPLHF. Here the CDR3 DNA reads TGTGCCAGCAGCTCGGGACAGGGGTTACCCCTCCACTTT. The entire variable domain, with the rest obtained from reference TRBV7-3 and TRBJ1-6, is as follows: GAGVSQTPSNKVTEKGKYVELRCDPISGHTALYWYRQSLGQGPEFLIYFQGTGAADDSGLPNDRFFAVRPEGSVSTLKIQRTERGDSAVYLCASSSGQGLPLHFGNGTRLTVT.

CDR3 protein: CASSSQGNYGYTF. The CDR3 bases are TGTGCCAGCAGTTCACAGGGGAACTATGGCTACACCTTC. The chain joins TRBV2 to TRBJ1-2, with 7 bases aligning to TRBD1. Per the germline V gene, CDR1 is SNHLY and CDR2 is FYNNEI. The ends lost 5 bases at V and 2 bases at J; junction bases unmatched: 2. CDR3 size: 13 residues.

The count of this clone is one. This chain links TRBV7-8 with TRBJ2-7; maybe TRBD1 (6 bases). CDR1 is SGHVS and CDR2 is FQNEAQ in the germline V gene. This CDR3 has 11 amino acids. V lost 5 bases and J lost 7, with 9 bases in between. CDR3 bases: TGTGCCAGCAGCCACGGGACAGAGCAGTACTTC. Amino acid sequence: CASSHGTEQYF.

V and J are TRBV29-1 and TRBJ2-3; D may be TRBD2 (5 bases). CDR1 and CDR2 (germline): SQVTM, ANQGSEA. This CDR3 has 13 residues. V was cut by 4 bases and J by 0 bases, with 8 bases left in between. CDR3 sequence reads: CSVARTSTDTQYF. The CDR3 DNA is TGCAGCGTTGCCAGGACTAGCACAGATACGCAGTATTTT.

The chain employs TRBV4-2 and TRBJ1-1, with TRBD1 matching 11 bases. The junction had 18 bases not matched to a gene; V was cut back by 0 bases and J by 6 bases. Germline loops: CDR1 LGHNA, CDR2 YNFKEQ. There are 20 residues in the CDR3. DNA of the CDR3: TGTGCCAGCAGCCAAGATTATGGTAGGACAGGGGGCGCGGTTGGGGCTGAAGCTTTCTTT. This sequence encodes CASSQDYGRTGGAVGAEAFF.

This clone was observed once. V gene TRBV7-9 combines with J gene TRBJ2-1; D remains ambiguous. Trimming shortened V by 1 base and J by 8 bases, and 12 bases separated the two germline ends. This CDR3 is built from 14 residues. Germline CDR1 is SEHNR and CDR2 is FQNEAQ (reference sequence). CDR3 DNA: TGTGCCAGCAGCTTAGGCCCGACTCCAGATGAGCAGTTCTTC. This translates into CASSLGPTPDEQFF.

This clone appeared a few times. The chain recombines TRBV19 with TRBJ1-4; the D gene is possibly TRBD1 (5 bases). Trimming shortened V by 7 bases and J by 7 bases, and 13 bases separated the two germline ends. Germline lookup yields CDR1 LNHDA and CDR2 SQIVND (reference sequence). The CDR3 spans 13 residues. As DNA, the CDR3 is TGTGCCAGTACCAGGGCCTGGGGTGAAAAACTGTTTTTT. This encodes CASTRAWGEKLFF.

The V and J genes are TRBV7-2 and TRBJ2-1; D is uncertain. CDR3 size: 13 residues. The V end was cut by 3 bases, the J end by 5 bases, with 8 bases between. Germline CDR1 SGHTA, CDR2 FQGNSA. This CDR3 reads CASSFDGDNEQFF. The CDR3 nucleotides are TGTGCCAGCAGCTTTGACGGAGACAATGAGCAGTTCTTC. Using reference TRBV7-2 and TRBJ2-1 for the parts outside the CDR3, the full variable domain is GAGVSQSPSNKVTEKGKDVELRCDPISGHTALYWYRQSLGQGLEFLIYFQGNSAPDKSGLPSDRFSAERTGGSVSTLTIQRTQQEDSAVYLCASSFDGDNEQFFGPGTRLTVL.

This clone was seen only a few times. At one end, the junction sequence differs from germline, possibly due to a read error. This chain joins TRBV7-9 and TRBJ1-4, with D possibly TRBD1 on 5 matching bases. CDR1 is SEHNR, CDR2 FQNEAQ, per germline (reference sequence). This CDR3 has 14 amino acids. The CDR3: CASSFGTTSEKLFF. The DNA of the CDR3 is TGTGCCAGCAGCTTCGGGACTACTAGTGAAAAACTGTTTTTT.

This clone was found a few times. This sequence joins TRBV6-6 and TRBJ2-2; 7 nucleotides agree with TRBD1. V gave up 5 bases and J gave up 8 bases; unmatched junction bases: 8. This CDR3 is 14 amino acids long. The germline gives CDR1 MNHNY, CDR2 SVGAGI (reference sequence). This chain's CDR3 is CASSHDRAVGELFF. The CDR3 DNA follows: TGTGCCAGCAGTCACGACAGGGCAGTTGGGGAGCTGTTTTTT.

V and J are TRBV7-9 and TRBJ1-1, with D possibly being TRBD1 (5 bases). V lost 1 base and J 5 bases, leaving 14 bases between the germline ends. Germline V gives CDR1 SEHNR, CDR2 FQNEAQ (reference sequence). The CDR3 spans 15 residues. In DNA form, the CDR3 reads TGTGCCAGCAGCTTAGGGTCCGGGGGAGGAACTGAAGCTTTCTTT. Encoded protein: CASSLGSGGGTEAFF.

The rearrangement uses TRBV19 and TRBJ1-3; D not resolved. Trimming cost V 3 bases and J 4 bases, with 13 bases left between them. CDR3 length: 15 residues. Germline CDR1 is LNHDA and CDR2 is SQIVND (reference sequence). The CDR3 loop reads CASSIGLLGGNTIYF. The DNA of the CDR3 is TGTGCCAGTAGTATTGGACTCCTAGGGGGAAACACCATATATTTT. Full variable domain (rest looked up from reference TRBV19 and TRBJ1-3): DGGITQSPKYLFRKEGQNVTLSCEQNLNHDAMYWYRQDPGQGLRLIYYSQIVNDFQKGDIAEGYSVSREKKESFPLTVTSAQKNPTAFYLCASSIGLLGGNTIYFGEGSWLTVV.

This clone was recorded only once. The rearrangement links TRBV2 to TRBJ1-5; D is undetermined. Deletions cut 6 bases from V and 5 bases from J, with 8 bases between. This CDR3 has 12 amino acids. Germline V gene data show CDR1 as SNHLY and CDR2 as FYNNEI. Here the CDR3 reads CASSHSYQPQHF. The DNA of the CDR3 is TGTGCCAGCAGCCACAGCTATCAGCCCCAGCATTTT.

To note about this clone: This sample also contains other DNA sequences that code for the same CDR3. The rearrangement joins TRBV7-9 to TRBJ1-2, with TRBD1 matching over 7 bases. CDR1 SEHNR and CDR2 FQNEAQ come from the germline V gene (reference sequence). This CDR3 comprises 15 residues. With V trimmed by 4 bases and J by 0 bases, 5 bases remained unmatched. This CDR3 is CASSSDRVTNYGYTF. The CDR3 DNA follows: TGTGCCAGCAGCTCAGACAGGGTCACTAACTATGGCTACACCTTC.

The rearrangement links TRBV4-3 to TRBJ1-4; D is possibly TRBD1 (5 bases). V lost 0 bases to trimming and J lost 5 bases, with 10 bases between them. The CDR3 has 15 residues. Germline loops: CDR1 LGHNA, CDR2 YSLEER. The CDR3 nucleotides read TGCGCCAGCAGCCAAGATATGACAGTCAATGAAAAACTGTTTTTT. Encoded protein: CASSQDMTVNEKLFF.